What follows describes a single T cell receptor (beta chain). The antigen it recognizes is unknown. Base qualities are not recorded, but no much larger clone differs from it by a single base. Other DNA sequences from this sample encode an identical CDR3 as well. This record belongs to a study of blood T cell repertoires in COVID-19 (dated by TCRdb to 2020 to 2022). In terms of the full investigation: Samples covering the acute and convalescent phases of COVID-19 were provided by collaborators in the United States, Italy and Spain. The prospective study material was composed of cDNA or gDNA derived from T cells, B-cell-depleted T cells, or PBMCs. Deeply sampled blood TCRbeta repertoires from subjects exposed to, actively infected with, or recovered from COVID-19 were included in the dataset. The repertoires were released in a freely available public database intended as a resource for research on the immune response to SARS-CoV-2. The samples were drawn from the first 160 participants of the ongoing ImmuneRACE study and from over a thousand subjects provided by 6 global collaborators. Sample metadata almost always included a de-identified subject ID, COVID-19 status, age in years and sex. Where available, HLA class I and class II types were obtained from metadata supplied by the sample provider rather than from assay-based typing. What the work shows at the level of the full study, not this receptor alone: How much clinical and demographic metadata was included differed by source and by participant, and the metadata was provided uncurated.

The immunoSEQ Assay, a bias-controlled multiplex PCR, was used to amplify TCRbeta CDR3 regions from genomic DNA. In the original analysis: Within the assay, amplification of reference gene primers was used to estimate how many nucleated cells each sample contained. To quantify the absolute abundance of each unique TCRbeta CDR3 rearrangement, sequence reads were collapsed and filtered. Productive Simpson clonality was computed per sample as the square root of Simpson's diversity index over productive rearrangements. TCRdb carries this immuneACCESS record with in-frame sequences only. Its versions omit some clonotypes, under half of them owing to an unresolved V gene in the studies checked, with the rest unexplained. The V and J calls and clone size are taken from that table; D and trimming were inferred from the DNA. The sample table lists around 160,000 clones, about nine tenths of them with a count of one. 2% to 2.5% of the sample lies in the top ten.

Each collaborating institution followed its own protocols to collect whole blood in K2EDTA tubes. For TCRbeta analysis, collaborators shipped samples as frozen whole blood, isolated PBMCs, or DNA extracted from either of those sample types. V is cut back by 5 bases and J by 0 bases, with 5 bases in the junction unmatched. Looking up the germline V gene (reference sequence) yields CDR1 SEHNR and CDR2 FQNEAQ. The CDR3 measures 15 amino acids from cysteine to phenylalanine. Left in the record is the CDR3 DNA by itself, 45 bases read in frame from the first base. The sample was peripheral blood. The chain joins TRBV7-9 to TRBJ2-3; the central 7 bases match TRBD2. The receptor comes from a human donor in a cohort sampled during active COVID-19. The DNA reads TGTGCCAGCAGCGCAAGACTAGCTAGCACAGATACGCAGTATTTT. Translated, it gives CASSARLASTDTQYF.